One sample yielded the 26 T cell receptor beta chains listed below, sequenced in a study of beta chain features in type 1 diabetes. Study-level findings and limits: Moderately but significantly shorter TCRB CDR3s were found in Type 1 diabetes patients in all four CD4+ subsets.

Sequencing targeted expressed TCRB transcripts, as all isolated RNA had been reverse transcribed. Measured with immunoSEQ multiplex PCR; TCRdb has only the in-frame clones, and not every one. The repertoire has hundreds of thousands of clones, roughly 12% of them found once; the top ten carry 0.022%. Their antigen targets remain unknown. The specimen sequenced was naive CD4+ T cells from blood. The receptors here all came from a man younger than 35 with type 1 diabetes.

The table lists this clone with a few counts. This sequence joins TRBV4-2 and TRBJ2-5; no firm D call. This CDR3 contains 12 residues. V was shortened by 8 bases and J by 1 base, with 8 bases between the two germline ends. Germline values: CDR1 LGHNA, CDR2 YNFKEQ. CDR3 sequence (DNA): TGTGCCAGCGGTCGGCCCCAAGAGACCCAGTACTTC. Amino acid sequence: CASGRPQETQYF.

The chain links TRBV11-2 to TRBJ2-1; no clear D gene. The V gene's germline CDR1 is SGHAT and CDR2 FQNNGV. V lost 3 bases and J lost 0, with 12 bases in between. The CDR3 covers 16 residues. The CDR3 bases are TGTGCCAGCAGCTTTAAGGGCCCGAGCTCCTACAATGAGCAGTTCTTC. It is translated as CASSFKGPSSYNEQFF.

The chain combines TRBV9 with TRBJ2-5; TRBD2 is a possible D gene (6 bases). The ends were cut back, 4 bases at V and 5 bases at J, with 24 bases in the middle. The germline gives CDR1 SGDLS, CDR2 YYNGEE. The CDR3 length is 17 residues. The CDR3 sequence: CASSPLGGPQMFETQYF. The CDR3 bases are TGTGCCAGCAGCCCACTCGGAGGGCCTCAGATGTTCGAGACCCAGTACTTC.

The rearrangement links TRBV4-2 to TRBJ2-5, with no clear D. Germline values: CDR1 LGHNA, CDR2 YNFKEQ. V lost 1 base to trimming and J lost 0 bases, with 9 bases between them. This CDR3 has 15 amino acids. As DNA, the CDR3 is TGTGCCAGCAGCCAAGCCCTCGGGTACCAAGAGACCCAGTACTTC. Its translation is CASSQALGYQETQYF.

This clone was seen only a few times. The chain is built from TRBV6-5 and TRBJ2-7, with D tentatively TRBD1 (5 bases). The ends were cut back, 5 bases at V and 5 bases at J, with 16 bases in the middle. CDR3 size: 14 residues. The germline CDR1 and CDR2 sequences are MNHEY and SVGAGI. The CDR3 loop is CASSRWTTSNEQYF. The CDR3 nucleotides are TGTGCCAGCAGTAGGTGGACAACTTCCAACGAGCAGTACTTC.

The chain employs TRBV25-1 and TRBJ2-2; 10 positions match TRBD1. This CDR3 is built from 14 residues. The V gene end was trimmed by 7 bases and the J gene end by 5 bases; junction bases not matched to a gene: 4. CDR1 and CDR2 (germline): MGHDK, SYGVNS. The CDR3 DNA reads TGTGCCAGCAACCCGGGACAGGGGACCGGGGAGCTGTTTTTT. It encodes CASNPGQGTGELFF.

The sample holds a few counts of this clone. V usage is TRBV6-5 and J usage is TRBJ1-2; D ambiguous. The germline gives CDR1 MNHEY, CDR2 SVGAGI. Trimming left V 10 bases short and J 4 bases short, with 19 bases between. The CDR3 runs to 14 residues. The CDR3 sequence: CATRETLGGYGYTF. Here the CDR3 DNA reads TGTGCCACCAGAGAGACCCTAGGAGGCTATGGCTACACCTTC.

V gene TRBV2 combines with J gene TRBJ2-3; the match to TRBD1 covers 8 bases. The germline CDR1 and CDR2 sequences are SNHLY and FYNNEI. The CDR3 has 15 residues. Trimming took 5 bases from V and 1 from J; bases not matched to a gene: 5. In nucleotides, the CDR3 is TGTGCCAGCAGTCCGTGGACAGGGCGCACAGATACGCAGTATTTT. Translated: CASSPWTGRTDTQYF.

This clone was seen a few times. The chain carries TRBV11-2 and TRBJ2-7; possibly TRBD1 for D (5 bases). The CDR3 runs to 15 residues. Germline V gives CDR1 SGHAT, CDR2 FQNNGV. Trimming cost V 1 base and J 0 bases, with 10 bases left between them. DNA of the CDR3: TGTGCCAGCAGCTTAGCAGGGCCCTTCTCCTACGAGCAGTACTTC. Translating gives CASSLAGPFSYEQYF.

V is TRBV29-1 and J is TRBJ2-5, with 7 bases identical to TRBD1. Germline values: CDR1 SQVTM, CDR2 ANQGSEA. The CDR3 runs to 14 residues. Losses at the gene ends were 3 bases for V and 1 base for J; bases not matched to a gene: 5. In DNA form, the CDR3 reads TGCAGCGTTGAGACCGGGACAGTCCAAGAGACCCAGTACTTC. It specifies CSVETGTVQETQYF.

In its sample, this clone was seen a few times. The chain has TRBV27 and TRBJ2-7, with D possibly matching TRBD2 (6 bases). This CDR3 has 15 amino acids. V lost 0 bases and J 3 bases, leaving 12 bases between the germline ends. From germline, CDR1 is MNHEY and CDR2 SMNVEV (reference sequence). CDR3 DNA: TGTGCCAGCAGTTTATCTGGGGGGAACCACTACGAGCAGTACTTC. Translation gives CASSLSGGNHYEQYF.

A few counts support this clone. The rearrangement uses TRBV10-2 and TRBJ2-2; D is undetermined. The CDR3 is 14 residues long. V was shortened by 4 bases and J by 6 bases, with 12 bases between the two germline ends. The germline V gene has CDR1 WSHSY and CDR2 SAAADI. CDR3 sequence: CASSVGTLSGELFF. The CDR3 DNA reads TGCGCCAGCAGTGTAGGAACGTTATCCGGGGAGCTGTTTTTT.

The sample holds a few counts of this clone. Other nucleotide sequences in the sample specify the same CDR3. This chain links TRBV5-1 with TRBJ2-7; D unclear. This CDR3 contains 12 residues. Germline CDR1 and CDR2: SGHRS and YFSETQ. V lost 0 bases and J 2 bases, leaving 3 bases between the germline ends. The DNA of the CDR3 is TGCGCCAGCAGCTTGGGAGCCTACGAGCAGTACTTC. Amino acid sequence: CASSLGAYEQYF.

J is TRBJ1-1 and V is TRBV7-2; D ambiguous. Per germline, CDR1 SGHTA and CDR2 FQGNSA. Trimming removed 1 base from V and 4 bases from J, with 1 base in between. The CDR3 runs to 11 residues. The CDR3 nucleotides are TGTGCCAGCAGCTTAGGCACTGAAGCTTTCTTT. Translated: CASSLGTEAFF.

This clone was seen only a few times. Other DNA sequences within the sample encode an identical CDR3. This chain links TRBV9 with TRBJ2-2, with D unclear. Between the trimmed V and J ends, which lost 0 bases and 5 bases, there was a span of 5 bases. This CDR3 comprises 13 residues. CDR1 and CDR2 from the germline V gene are SGDLS and YYNGEE. The DNA for the CDR3 is TGTGCCAGCAGCGTAGGACCGACCGGGGAGCTGTTTTTT. Translated, it gives CASSVGPTGELFF.

The chain recombines TRBV27 with TRBJ2-7, with D possibly matching TRBD1 (6 bases). CDR1 and CDR2 (germline): MNHEY, SMNVEV (reference sequence). Trimming removed 5 bases from V and 4 bases from J, with 18 bases in between. The CDR3 has 15 amino acids. Here the CDR3 DNA reads TGTGCCAGCAGTCCGCAGCAGGGGCCCCGTTACGAGCAGTACTTC. Translated: CASSPQQGPRYEQYF.

V is TRBV13 and J is TRBJ2-3; maybe TRBD2 (6 bases). CDR1 is PRHDT and CDR2 is FYEKMQ in the germline V gene (reference sequence). Trimming took 4 bases from V and 2 from J, leaving 13 bases between them. The CDR3 covers 15 residues. This CDR3 reads CASSSMGGNTDTQYF. The CDR3, as DNA: TGTGCCAGCAGCTCCATGGGGGGAAACACAGATACGCAGTATTTT.

This clone was observed a few times. The chain carries TRBV7-8 and TRBJ2-5, with 11 nucleotides matching TRBD1. Per the germline V gene, CDR1 is SGHVS and CDR2 is FQNEAQ. The V segment lost 5 bases and the J segment 5 bases; nucleotides outside the gene matches: 4. The CDR3 covers 14 residues. The CDR3 nucleotides read TGTGCCAGCAGCCAAAGGGACAGGGGGGAGACCCAGTACTTC. Amino acid sequence: CASSQRDRGETQYF. The variable domain in full, with the rest retrieved from reference TRBV7-8 and TRBJ2-5, is GAGVSQSPRYKVAKRGQDVALRCDPISGHVSLFWYQQALGQGPEFLTYFQNEAQLDKSGLPSDRFFAERPEGSVSTLKIQRTQQEDSAVYLCASSQRDRGETQYFGPGTRLLVL.

This chain links TRBV7-2 with TRBJ2-1; 8 bases are shared with TRBD2. This CDR3 spans 16 amino acids. With V trimmed by 0 bases and J by 2 bases, 3 bases remained unmatched. Germline CDR1 and CDR2: SGHTA and FQGNSA. This CDR3 is CASSLAGGGPYNEQFF. Here the CDR3 DNA reads TGTGCCAGCAGCTTAGCAGGCGGGGGGCCCTACAATGAGCAGTTCTTC.

The CDR3 protein is CASSGLGLEETQYF. For the CDR3, the DNA is TGCGCCAGCAGCGGGTTGGGTCTCGAGGAGACCCAGTACTTC. The V and J genes are TRBV5-1 and TRBJ2-5; no reliable D call. Germline loops: CDR1 SGHRS, CDR2 YFSETQ. The V end lost 4 bases, the J end lost 5 bases, and 15 bases lay between the germline ends. The CDR3 totals 14 residues.

In this sample, this clone turned up a few times. V usage is TRBV27 and J usage is TRBJ2-5, with TRBD1 as a possible D gene (6 bases). Germline assignment: CDR1 MNHEY and CDR2 SMNVEV (reference sequence). V dropped 3 bases and J dropped 1 base, with 9 bases sitting between them. This CDR3 spans 14 amino acids. CDR3 nucleotide sequence: TGTGCCAGCAGTTTTGACAGGTTCCAAGAGACCCAGTACTTC. This gives the protein CASSFDRFQETQYF.

V usage is TRBV29-1 and J usage is TRBJ2-7, with D perhaps matching TRBD1 (6 bases). Trimming removed 5 bases from V and 5 bases from J, with 16 bases in between. Germline V lookup: CDR1 SQVTM, CDR2 ANQGSEA. CDR3 length equals 13 residues. CDR3 protein: CSVRPVRGHEQYF. In nucleotides, the CDR3 is TGCAGCGTTCGCCCAGTCAGGGGACACGAGCAGTACTTC.

The genes are TRBV4-1 and TRBJ1-5, with 11 nucleotides matching TRBD1. Trimming cost V 5 bases and J 5 bases; bases outside gene matches: 2. Germline-derived CDR1 and CDR2 are MGHRA and YSYEKL. The CDR3 totals 14 residues. CDR3 DNA sequence: TGCGCCAGCAGCGGGACAGGGGGTGATCAGCCCCAGCATTTT. It translates to CASSGTGGDQPQHF.

This clone was observed a handful of times. The rearrangement links TRBV19 to TRBJ1-2; D may be TRBD1 (5 bases). Germline V gives CDR1 LNHDA, CDR2 SQIVND (reference sequence). V lost 4 bases to trimming and J lost 5 bases, with 20 bases between them. CDR3 length equals 16 residues. The CDR3 spells CASSKGVLTGLYGYTF. The CDR3 DNA follows: TGTGCCAGTAGTAAGGGCGTCCTAACAGGACTGTATGGCTACACCTTC.

This clone was counted between two and nine times. The chain links TRBV15 to TRBJ1-2; 8 nucleotides line up with TRBD1. V shed 5 bases, J shed 4 bases, and the junction held 6 bases outside the gene matches. Germline V lookup: CDR1 LNHNV, CDR2 YYDKDF (reference sequence). The CDR3 length is 14 residues. The DNA of the CDR3 is TGTGCCACCAGCTCCGGACAGGGCCCCTATGGCTACACCTTC. Amino acids: CATSSGQGPYGYTF.

V and J are TRBV7-6 and TRBJ1-5; 12 positions match TRBD1. This CDR3 is built from 21 residues. Trimming at V came to 4 bases and at J to 4 bases, leaving 20 bases not matched to a gene. CDR1 is SGHVS and CDR2 is FNYEAQ in the germline V gene. CDR3 sequence reads: CASSSYSGQGARPLGNQPQHF. The CDR3 DNA follows: TGTGCCAGCAGCTCTTATTCGGGACAGGGGGCGAGGCCCCTTGGAAATCAGCCCCAGCATTTT.